These 7 T cell receptor beta chains originate from one sample sequenced in a study of shared clonotypes between healthy human individuals. Sequenced by immunoSEQ multiplex PCR; TCRdb stores in-frame clones only, minus some. Counted here are 2 million to 3 million clones, approximately 93% occurring once; the ten biggest clones make up approximately 0.35%. The material sequenced was naive CD4+ T cells from PBMCs. Sample subset: CD45RA+ positively selected. All receptors derive from a man between 18 and 29 years old in good health. Some clones in this sample may be carry-over from other donors' samples.

V and J are TRBV5-4 and TRBJ2-3, with no clear D. This CDR3 spans 14 amino acids. Germline values: CDR1 SGHNT, CDR2 YYREEE (reference sequence). With 3 bases removed from V and 0 bases from J, the gap between germline ends came to 8 bases. CDR3 residues: CASSSRASTDTQYF. In DNA, the CDR3 is TGTGCCAGCAGCTCGAGAGCTAGCACAGATACGCAGTATTTT. The full variable domain, with the rest looked up from reference TRBV5-4 and TRBJ2-3, is ETGVTQSPTHLIKTRGQQVTLRCSSQSGHNTVSWYQQALGQGPQFIFQYYREEENGRGNFPPRFSGLQFPNYSSELNVNALELDDSALYLCASSSRASTDTQYFGPGTRLTVL.

The chain joins TRBV4-1 to TRBJ2-7; D tentatively reads TRBD1 or TRBD2 (5 bases each). V was shortened by 0 bases and J by 1 base, with 10 bases between the two germline ends. This CDR3 is built from 15 residues. Per the germline V gene, CDR1 is MGHRA and CDR2 is YSYEKL. CDR3 in amino acids: CASSQDGGGSYEQYF. The CDR3 nucleotides read TGCGCCAGCAGCCAAGATGGGGGTGGGTCCTACGAGCAGTACTTC.

The chain uses TRBV5-4 and TRBJ2-3, with TRBD1 matching over 9 bases. Trimming took 4 bases from V and 2 from J; bases not matched to a gene: 8. There are 16 residues in the CDR3. Germline CDR1 is SGHNT and CDR2 is YYREEE (reference sequence). CDR3 amino acids: CASSRYRDRATDTQYF. The CDR3 nucleotides are TGTGCCAGCAGCCGATACCGGGACAGGGCCACAGATACGCAGTATTTT.

The J gene is TRBJ2-7, the V gene TRBV5-1; 7 bases agree with TRBD1. This CDR3 is built from 16 residues. Germline lookup yields CDR1 SGHRS and CDR2 YFSETQ. With V trimmed by 4 bases and J by 4 bases, 14 bases remained unmatched. The CDR3 sequence is CASSRTGNPNIYEQYF. The CDR3 bases are TGCGCCAGCAGCCGGACAGGAAACCCCAACATATACGAGCAGTACTTC.

The chain combines TRBV28 with TRBJ2-7, with 7 bases lining up with TRBD1. Trimming took 5 bases from V and 3 from J; bases not matched to a gene: 10. The germline CDR1 and CDR2 sequences are MDHEN and SYDVKM. There are 15 residues in the CDR3. CDR3 nucleotides: TGTGCCAGCAGTCTTCCCCTCAGGGGGAACTACGAGCAGTACTTC. It encodes CASSLPLRGNYEQYF. Full variable domain (rest looked up from reference TRBV28 and TRBJ2-7): DVKVTQSSRYLVKRTGEKVFLECVQDMDHENMFWYRQDPGLGLRLIYFSYDVKMKEKGDIPEGYSVSREKKERFSLILESASTNQTSMYLCASSLPLRGNYEQYFGPGTRLTVT.

This chain connects TRBV27 to TRBJ2-7; D assignment may be TRBD1 or TRBD2 (5 bases each). CDR1 and CDR2 from the germline V gene are MNHEY and SMNVEV (reference sequence). This CDR3 spans 14 amino acids. V was pared by 6 bases and J by 0 bases, with 12 bases between. The CDR3 DNA follows: TGTGCCAGCAGCGTATTGGGACCCTCCTACGAGCAGTACTTC. It specifies CASSVLGPSYEQYF.

The V gene is TRBV27, the J gene TRBJ1-1; D possibly corresponds to TRBD1 (6 bases). Germline V CDR1 and CDR2: MNHEY, SMNVEV (reference sequence). The CDR3 length is 15 residues. The V end lost 5 bases, the J end lost 4 bases, and 17 bases lay between the germline ends. In DNA form, the CDR3 reads TGTGCCAGCAGTCCCGGACAGCTTGGGGGCACTGAAGCTTTCTTT. Translation gives CASSPGQLGGTEAFF.